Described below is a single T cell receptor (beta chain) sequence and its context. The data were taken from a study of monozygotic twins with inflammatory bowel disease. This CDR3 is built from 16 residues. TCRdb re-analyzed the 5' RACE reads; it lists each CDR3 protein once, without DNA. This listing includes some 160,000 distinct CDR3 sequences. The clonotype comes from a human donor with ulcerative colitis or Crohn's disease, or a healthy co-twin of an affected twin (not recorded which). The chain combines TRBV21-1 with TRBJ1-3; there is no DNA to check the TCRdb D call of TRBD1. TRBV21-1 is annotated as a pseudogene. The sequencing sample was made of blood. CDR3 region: CASSKSRKGTGNTIYF.